A single sample gave rise to the 6 T cell receptor beta chains below, sequenced in a study of T cell responses to AZD1222 COVID-19 vaccine. Measured with immunoSEQ multiplex PCR; TCRdb has only the in-frame clones, and not every one. This table holds about 130,000 clones, 80% to 95% found once. The sample in question was peripheral blood, obtained 28 days after the second AZD1222 dose. The origin of the receptors is an adult who received the AZD1222 COVID-19 vaccine.

This chain joins TRBV11-2 and TRBJ2-3, with 7 positions matching TRBD2. Germline V gives CDR1 SGHAT, CDR2 FQNNGV. The CDR3 length is 16 residues. Trimming at V came to 4 bases and at J to 5 bases, leaving 12 bases not matched to a gene. CDR3 residues: CASSSLGGGDGDTQYF. The CDR3 DNA sequence: TGTGCCAGCAGCTCCCTAGGCGGGGGTGACGGAGATACGCAGTATTTT.

V is TRBV19 and J is TRBJ1-1; possible D gene TRBD1, 5 bases. The V gene lost 1 base and the J gene lost 3 bases, with 9 bases spanning the gap. CDR3 size: 14 residues. Germline assignment: CDR1 LNHDA and CDR2 SQIVND (reference sequence). The CDR3 reads CASSIGGGDTEAFF. The CDR3 DNA reads as TGTGCCAGTAGTATAGGTGGAGGGGACACTGAAGCTTTCTTT.

V is TRBV19 and J is TRBJ2-7; 12 nucleotides align to TRBD2. The CDR3 loop spans 14 amino acids. V shed 7 bases and J 7 bases; nucleotides not matched to a gene: 8. Germline V gene sequence: CDR1 LNHDA, CDR2 SQIVND (reference sequence). The CDR3 DNA follows: TGTGCCAGTAAGCCTAGCGGGGGGGCTAGTGAGCAGTACTTC. Translating it yields CASKPSGGASEQYF.

The chain is built from TRBV2 and TRBJ1-6; 10 bases are a match to TRBD1. Losses at the gene ends were 6 bases for V and 3 bases for J; bases not matched to a gene: 5. Germline values: CDR1 SNHLY, CDR2 FYNNEI. The CDR3 contains 16 residues. The chain's CDR3 is CASSPGDRGYNSPLHF. CDR3 DNA: TGTGCCAGCAGCCCGGGGGACAGGGGCTATAATTCACCCCTCCACTTT.

The chain joins TRBV25-1 to TRBJ1-2; TRBD1 is a possible D gene (6 bases). The CDR3 extends over 13 amino acids. CDR1 is MGHDK and CDR2 is SYGVNS in the germline V gene. With 8 bases removed from V and 2 bases from J, the gap between germline ends came to 12 bases. CDR3 protein: CASLGQKNYGYTF. Here the CDR3 DNA reads TGTGCCAGCCTCGGACAGAAGAACTATGGCTACACCTTC.

CDR3 sequence reads: CASSFQQGFYGYTF. Here the CDR3 DNA reads TGTGCCAGCAGCTTCCAACAGGGCTTCTATGGCTACACCTTC. V is TRBV7-9 and J is TRBJ1-2; maybe TRBD1 (6 bases). Trimming left V 3 bases short and J 4 bases short, with 12 bases between. The germline CDR1 and CDR2 sequences are SEHNR and FQNEAQ (reference sequence). CDR3 length: 14 residues.